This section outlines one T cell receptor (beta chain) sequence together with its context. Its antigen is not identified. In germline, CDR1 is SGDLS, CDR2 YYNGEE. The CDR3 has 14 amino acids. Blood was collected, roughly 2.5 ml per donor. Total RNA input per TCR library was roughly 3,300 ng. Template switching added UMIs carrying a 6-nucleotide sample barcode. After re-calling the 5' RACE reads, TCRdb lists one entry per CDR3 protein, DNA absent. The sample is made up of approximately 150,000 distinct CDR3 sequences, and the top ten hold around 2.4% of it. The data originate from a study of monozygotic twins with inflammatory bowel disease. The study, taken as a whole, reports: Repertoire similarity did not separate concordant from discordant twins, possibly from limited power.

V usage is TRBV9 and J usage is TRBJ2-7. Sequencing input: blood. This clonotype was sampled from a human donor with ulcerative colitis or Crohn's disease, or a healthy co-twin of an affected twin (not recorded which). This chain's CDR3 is CASSIESYSYEQYF.